This T cell receptor beta chain was identified in a study of early T cells in non-severe SARS-CoV-2 infection. Separate cDNA molecules each had unique molecular identifiers attached to them. TCRdb processed the 5' RACE reads anew with MiXCR; each CDR3 protein has one entry. This sample has 55,000 to 65,000 distinct CDR3 sequences, with around an eighth found just once. This clonotype was seen repeatedly, ten times or more. Germline V gene sequence: CDR1 DFQATT, CDR2 SNEGSKA (reference sequence). This CDR3 has 12 residues. V shed 4 bases and J 5 bases; nucleotides not matched to a gene: 4. This clonotype was sampled from an adult who was a healthcare worker with PCR-confirmed SARS-CoV-2 infection or an uninfected control (not recorded which). This chain joins TRBV20-1 and TRBJ1-1; 7 nucleotides line up with TRBD1. The sample comprised whole blood. The CDR3 DNA follows: TGCAGTGCTATCCTGACAGGGACTGAAGCTTTCTTT. It yields the protein CSAILTGTEAFF.